The rows below give T cell receptor beta chains drawn from one sample of a study of cytomegalovirus exposure and HLA in healthy donors. Produced via immunoSEQ multiplex PCR; TCRdb's table is partial and in-frame only. The repertoire shows around 110,000 clones; the top ten hold more than 3.5%. The sequenced sample was PBMCs. These receptors came from a man between 25 and 39 years old in good health and CMV-seronegative. Both conserved end residues are part of each CDR3. D genes are given only for firm matches.

v_gene	j_gene	d_gene	CDR3nt	CDR3aa
TRBV9	TRBJ2-7	TRBD2	TGTGCCAGCAGCGTAAGCAGGACTAGCTACGAGCAGTACTTC	CASSVSRTSYEQYF
TRBV19	TRBJ1-1	.	TGTGCCAGTAGAAGGTTGGGAGGGTTCAACACTGAAGCTTTCTTT	CASRRLGGFNTEAFF
TRBV19	TRBJ2-1	TRBD2	TGTGCCTTGGGGGAGGGGTCGGTTGGCAATGAGCAGTTCTTC	CALGEGSVGNEQFF
TRBV29-1	TRBJ2-1	TRBD2	TGCAGCGTTGAAAGGACTAGCGGGGTCAATGAGCAGTTCTTC	CSVERTSGVNEQFF
TRBV2	TRBJ2-5	.	TGTGCCAGCAGTGTCTCGTCGGGGGAAGAGACCCAGTACTTC	CASSVSSGEETQYF
TRBV10-1	TRBJ2-3	.	TGCGCCAGCTCTCACCGACTAGGGACAGATACGCAGTATTTT	CASSHRLGTDTQYF
TRBV15	TRBJ2-7	.	TGTGCCACCAGCAGAGTAGGCCTAGGCGGCTACGAGCAGTACTTC	CATSRVGLGGYEQYF
TRBV7-3	TRBJ2-3	.	TGTGCCAGCAGCCCCACCCAGGGGCCAGATACGCAGTATTTT	CASSPTQGPDTQYF
TRBV5-5	TRBJ2-7	.	TGTGCCAGCCGGCGGGCAGGGGAAGGGTGGGGGAACGAGCAGTACTTC	CASRRAGEGWGNEQYF
TRBV25-1	TRBJ1-1	.	TGTGCCAGCAGTGACGCGGGGTTCCCTTGGGCTTTCTTT	CASSDAGFPWAFF
TRBV9	TRBJ2-1	TRBD2	TGTGCCAGCAGCTCCCGGACTAGCGGGGGAGACAATGAGCAGTTCTTC	CASSSRTSGGDNEQFF
TRBV5-4	TRBJ2-3	.	TGTGCCAGCAGCCTCCGCGGGGGCCCCGATACGCAGTATTTT	CASSLRGGPDTQYF
TRBV7-2	TRBJ1-2	.	TGTGCCAGCAGCTTAGGCCAGATCTATGGCTACACCTTC	CASSLGQIYGYTF
TRBV13	TRBJ2-7	TRBD1	TGTGCCAGCAGCTTCGGACAGGCCTACGAGCAGTACTTC	CASSFGQAYEQYF
TRBV7-2	TRBJ2-5	.	TGTGCCAGCAGCTTTTATCGGTCAGAGACCCAGTACTTC	CASSFYRSETQYF
TRBV5-4	TRBJ1-3	TRBD1	TGTGCCAGCAGCGGCCGGGACAGGGGTGGCGACACCATATATTTT	CASSGRDRGGDTIYF
TRBV5-1	TRBJ2-5	TRBD1	TGCGCCAGCAGCCCAGGACAGGGAATGGAAGAGACCCAGTACTTC	CASSPGQGMEETQYF
TRBV9	TRBJ1-4	TRBD1	TGTGCCAGCAGCAAGACAGGGGCTAATGAAAAACTGTTTTTT	CASSKTGANEKLFF
TRBV25-1	TRBJ1-1	.	TGTGCCAGCAGTGCCCTAGAGGGTAAGAACACTGAAGCTTTCTTT	CASSALEGKNTEAFF
TRBV9	TRBJ2-7	TRBD2	TGTGCCAGCAGCGTAGGTTCAAGAACTAGCGGGGACTACGAGCAGTACTTC	CASSVGSRTSGDYEQYF
TRBV19	TRBJ1-1	.	TGTGCCAGTAGTATAGATCGGGGGACGGCTGAAGCTTTCTTT	CASSIDRGTAEAFF
TRBV4-3	TRBJ2-3	.	TGCGCCAGCAGCCGCCAGGGGAGCACAGATACGCAGTATTTT	CASSRQGSTDTQYF
TRBV11-3	TRBJ2-3	TRBD1	TGTGCCAGCAGCCCTGGACAGGGAAGGGCCACAGATACGCAGTATTTT	CASSPGQGRATDTQYF
TRBV27	TRBJ1-1	.	TGTGCCAGCAGTTTAAGCGGGCGCACTGAAGCTTTCTTT	CASSLSGRTEAFF
TRBV6-1	TRBJ1-2	TRBD1	TGTGCCAGCAGGGAGATGACAGGGAGCTATGGCTACACCTTC	CASREMTGSYGYTF
TRBV6-5	TRBJ2-3	.	TGTGCCAGCAGTTCTCCGTCGGGGATGGGCACAGATACGCAGTATTTT	CASSSPSGMGTDTQYF
TRBV5-6	TRBJ2-7	TRBD2	TGTGCCAGCAGTTGGGGGGGACTAGTTTTTGGAGAGCAGTACTTC	CASSWGGLVFGEQYF
TRBV15	TRBJ2-2	.	TGTGCCACCAGCCTCGGACAGTCCGACACCGGGGAGCTGTTTTTT	CATSLGQSDTGELFF
TRBV18	TRBJ2-6	TRBD1	TGTGCCAGCTCACGCGGACAGGGGCCCCTAGAGGACCTGACTTTC	CASSRGQGPLEDLTF
TRBV5-1	TRBJ2-5	.	TGCGCCAGCAGCTTGGCCCCAGGACTCCAAGAGACCCAGTACTTC	CASSLAPGLQETQYF
TRBV6-5	TRBJ2-1	.	TGTGCCAGCAGTTACTCTCCAGAAAGCTCCTACAATGAGCAGTTCTTC	CASSYSPESSYNEQFF
TRBV7-2	TRBJ2-3	.	TGTGCCAGCAGCTTAGAGGGGGTCACTCGTGGAGATACGCAGTATTTT	CASSLEGVTRGDTQYF
TRBV7-9	TRBJ2-5	TRBD2	TGTGCCAGCACCTGGCTCGGGACTAGTGGTATGGGGGAGCAGTACTTC	CASTWLGTSGMGEQYF
TRBV6-4	TRBJ2-2	.	TGTGCCAGCAGTCGACTCGGTGGGTCCGGGGAGCTGTTTTTT	CASSRLGGSGELFF
TRBV14	TRBJ2-5	TRBD2	TGTGCCAGCAGCCAAGCCCACCTTGGGAGCGGGGGGTACCAAGAGACCCAGTACTTC	CASSQAHLGSGGYQETQYF
TRBV5-6	TRBJ1-2	TRBD1	TGTGCCAGCAGCTGGGACAGTTATAACTATGGCTACACCTTC	CASSWDSYNYGYTF
TRBV5-4	TRBJ1-2	.	TGTGCCAGCAGCTTTTCGCCGGGACAAGTCACTGGGGGATATGGCTACACCTTC	CASSFSPGQVTGGYGYTF
TRBV5-1	TRBJ2-2	.	TGCGCCAGCAGCTTGGACAGTGCGAACACCGGGGAGCTGTTTTTT	CASSLDSANTGELFF
TRBV6-6	TRBJ2-1	TRBD2	TGTGCCAGCAGCTCTAGCGGGGGAAGCCACAATGAGCAGTTCTTC	CASSSSGGSHNEQFF
TRBV28	TRBJ2-4	.	TGTGCCAGCACGGGGGAAGCCCTAGCCAAAAACATTCAGTACTTC	CASTGEALAKNIQYF
TRBV7-2	TRBJ2-3	TRBD2	TGTGCCAGCAGCTTAGTAGCGGGGGGTTCAGATACGCAGTATTTT	CASSLVAGGSDTQYF
TRBV5-6	TRBJ1-2	.	TGTGCCAGCAGCGAACTGGGTGGGGGGAGAGGGTTCATGGATGGCTACACCTTC	CASSELGGGRGFMDGYTF
TRBV6-1	TRBJ1-1	.	TGTGCCAGCAGTGAAATAAAATCCACTGAAGCTTTCTTT	CASSEIKSTEAFF
TRBV7-8	TRBJ2-5	TRBD2	TGTGCCAGCAGCTCCCTCTCCTTTTTAGCGGGCCGGGCGGAGACCCAGTACTTC	CASSSLSFLAGRAETQYF
TRBV6-1	TRBJ1-1	.	TGTGCCAGCAGTGAGCTCACGGTGAACACTGAAGCTTTCTTT	CASSELTVNTEAFF
TRBV7-2	TRBJ2-7	.	TGTGCCAGCAGCGTAACCTTCGCGGACGAGCAGTACTTC	CASSVTFADEQYF
TRBV6-6	TRBJ2-7	.	TGTGCCAGCAGTTACCAAGCTTACCCCCCGAGCGACGAGCAGTACTTC	CASSYQAYPPSDEQYF
TRBV5-1	TRBJ1-2	TRBD1	TGCGCCAGCAGCTGGGACAGGGAAGGCTACACCTTC	CASSWDREGYTF
TRBV6-6	TRBJ1-1	.	TGTGCCAGCAGTTACTGGCAGGTTAGCGCTGAAGCTTTCTTT	CASSYWQVSAEAFF
TRBV5-1	TRBJ1-5	.	TGCGCCAGCAGCTTTGGGACACAGAATCAGCCCCAGCATTTT	CASSFGTQNQPQHF
TRBV28	TRBJ1-2	TRBD1	TGTGCCAGCAGTTTATCGGACAGGAACTATGGCTACACCTTC	CASSLSDRNYGYTF
TRBV4-2	TRBJ2-2	TRBD2	TGTGCCAGCAGCCAAGATGCGGGGGGCGCGACCGGGGAGCTGTTTTTT	CASSQDAGGATGELFF
TRBV2	TRBJ1-1	.	TGTGCCAGCAGTGAAGAACAGTACACTGAAGCTTTCTTT	CASSEEQYTEAFF
TRBV28	TRBJ1-6	.	TGTGCCAGTAGTCGAGGGGGGGCGATGAATTCACCCCTCCACTTT	CASSRGGAMNSPLHF
TRBV5-1	TRBJ2-3	TRBD2	TGCGCCAGCAGCCGCACGGGGCGGGGGGACTACACAGATACGCAGTATTTT	CASSRTGRGDYTDTQYF
TRBV6-6	TRBJ1-1	.	TGTGCCAGCAGCGCTGGGGCCGTAACGAACACTGAAGCTTTCTTT	CASSAGAVTNTEAFF
TRBV19	TRBJ1-2	.	TGTGCCAGTAGTTTCGAGAACTATGGCTACACCTTC	CASSFENYGYTF
TRBV7-6	TRBJ1-2	.	TGTGCCAGCAGCTTAGCGTTTCCCATGAGGGACTATGGCTACACCTTC	CASSLAFPMRDYGYTF
TRBV4-3	TRBJ2-2	TRBD1	TGCGCCAGCAGCCAAGGGACAGGGGGGACCGGGGAGCTGTTTTTT	CASSQGTGGTGELFF